The 4 T cell receptor beta chains in this list originate from one sample, sequenced in a study of Graves' ophthalmopathy and Graves' hyperthyroidism listed by TCRdb under 2018. Instrument used: Illumina HiSeq 2000. TCR beta CDR3 regions were amplified from RNA transcripts for repertoire sequencing. The first round of RT-PCR was done with HTBI primers and the Qiagen OneStep RT-PCR kit, and was followed by a second round of multiplex PCR, then size selection and purification. The public reads were quality trimmed at Q25 with fastp and then assembled into clones with MiXCR by TCRdb, keeping productive beta chains. Records with the same CDR3 protein are collapsed into one entry carrying the most frequent genes and DNA. The sample includes some 380,000 distinct CDR3 sequences, with 15% to 19% observed a single time. Approximately 7% of the sample is in the top ten clones. The sample consisted of peripheral blood. The receptor set was obtained from a woman between 18 and 29 years old with stable Graves' hyperthyroidism. Donor details come from another sample of the same person, matched by shared clones.

This clonotype was observed at least ten times. The genes are TRBV20-1 and TRBJ2-5, with 13 bases that match TRBD2. V gave up 5 bases and J gave up 1 base; unmatched junction bases: 4. This CDR3 is built from 15 residues. CDR1 and CDR2 (germline): DFQATT, SNEGSKA (reference sequence). CDR3 DNA sequence: TGCAGTGCTCCCGGACTAGCGGGGGTCCAAGAGACCCAGTACTTC. Translated: CSAPGLAGVQETQYF.

This clonotype has ten or more counts. The chain employs TRBV24-1 and TRBJ2-2; D could derive from TRBD1 or TRBD2 (5 bases each). In germline, CDR1 is KGHDR, CDR2 SFDVKD. This CDR3 is built from 13 residues. With 9 bases removed from V and 4 bases from J, the gap between germline ends came to 11 bases. The CDR3 protein is CATGTTSTGELFF. The CDR3 DNA follows: TGTGCCACCGGGACGACATCCACCGGGGAGCTGTTTTTT.

This clonotype was detected ten times or more. The V gene is TRBV6-5, the J gene TRBJ1-2; D not resolved. Between the trimmed V and J ends, which lost 0 bases and 8 bases, there was a span of 7 bases. Germline-derived CDR1 and CDR2 are MNHEY and SVGAGI. The CDR3 is 12 residues long. CDR3: CASSYSIQGYTF. For the CDR3, the DNA is TGTGCCAGCAGTTACTCGATTCAGGGCTACACCTTC.

Ten or more counts support this clonotype. The chain recombines TRBV7-9 with TRBJ1-2; D is perhaps TRBD1 (6 bases). V lost 5 bases to trimming and J lost 4 bases, with 14 bases between them. Germline values: CDR1 SEHNR, CDR2 FQNEAQ (reference sequence). The CDR3 has 14 amino acids. The CDR3 reads CASSPPGASYGYTF. Written as DNA, the CDR3 is TGTGCCAGCAGCCCTCCGGGGGCCAGCTATGGCTACACCTTC.